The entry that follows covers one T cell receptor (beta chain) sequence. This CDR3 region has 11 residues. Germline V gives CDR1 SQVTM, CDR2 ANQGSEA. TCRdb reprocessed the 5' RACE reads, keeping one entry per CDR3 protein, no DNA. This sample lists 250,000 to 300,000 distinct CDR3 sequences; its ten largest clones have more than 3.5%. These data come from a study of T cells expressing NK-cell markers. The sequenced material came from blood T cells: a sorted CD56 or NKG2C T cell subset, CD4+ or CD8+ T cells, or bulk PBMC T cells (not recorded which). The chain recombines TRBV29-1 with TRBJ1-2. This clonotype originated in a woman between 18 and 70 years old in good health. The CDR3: CSVNRQYGYTF.